This TCR beta chain was recovered during a study of HIV-infected children after antiretroviral therapy interruption. Study details: Interruption-arm samples span weeks 0, 12, interruption end (24 or 48), and about 3 years post-study.

The treatment here: PENTA 11 planned treatment interruption arm or continuous ART arm. At least 24 weeks of at least three-drug ART, in children 2 to 15 years. Naive CD4+ CD45RA+ CD45RO- T cells were sorted from thawed PBMCs. Study findings and constraints: After treatment interruption started, naive CD4+ CDR3 overlap across time points dropped.

The TCR library was built from RNA with a 3' RACE protocol and unique molecular identifiers. Via MiXCR, TCRdb re-called the 3' RACE reads, giving one row per CDR3 protein. This sample has some 90,000 distinct CDR3 sequences, with about 6.9% found just once. This clonotype was found a few times. Its antigen remains unidentified. This sequence originates from a pool of human donors with HIV. The material was CD45RA+ CD4+ T cells from PBMCs, pooled from several time points, obtained from a donor given antiretroviral therapy, either interrupted or continuous. Subset: naive CD4+ CD45RA+ CD45RO- T cells.

The CDR3 sequence: CASSPVGTAWGQPQHF. CDR3 DNA: TGTGCCAGCAGTCCCGTGGGCACAGCCTGGGGTCAGCCCCAGCATTTT. The chain uses TRBV12-3 or TRBV12-4 and TRBJ1-5; D ambiguous. CDR3 length equals 16 residues. Between the trimmed V and J ends, which lost 5 bases and 6 bases, there was a span of 20 bases.